This T cell receptor beta chain emerged from a study of T cells after yellow fever vaccination. Study observations and caveats: Abundant clonotypes from the bulk population could contaminate FACS-sorted repertoires. Once the booster was given, most primary-vaccination clones reappeared, at over 95% for CD4 and more than 85% for CD8. Researchers report a weaker secondary response that nonetheless peaked faster, day 5 versus 15.

This clonotype was counted only a few times. Its cognate antigen is unknown. Production of TCR cDNA was by 5'RACE template switching, which also added a universal primer site and UMIs. TCRdb reprocessed the 5' RACE reads with MiXCR, giving one entry per CDR3 protein. The table includes over 300,000 distinct CDR3 sequences, approximately 4% detected once. The sequenced sample was PBMCs, obtained 5 days after the yellow fever booster vaccination. This sequence originates from a man between 18 and 35 years old who received the YFV17D yellow fever vaccine.

CDR3 bases: TGTGCCACCAGTGACCCCAGGTTGGGATGGAGTGAGAACACCGGGGAGCTGTTTTTT. Its translation is CATSDPRLGWSENTGELFF. The chain uses TRBV24-1 and TRBJ2-2; D gene uncertain. In germline, CDR1 is KGHDR, CDR2 SFDVKD. The CDR3 has 19 residues. Trimming cost V 4 bases and J 1 base, with 21 bases left between them.